This TCR beta chain is from a study of CD8 T cells in ankylosing spondylitis. General observations from the study: Previously reported in reactive arthritis synovial fluid and blood were some of the motif variants. According to the report, clones linked to the disease were significantly enriched in matched synovial fluid samples taken from ankylosing spondylitis patients.

A word on this clonotype: Its matching antigen is unknown.

Quantitative 5'-RACE was performed with molecular barcodes, and it yielded the TCR beta libraries. In TCRdb, the 5' RACE reads were re-called with MiXCR into one record per CDR3 protein. The data contain approximately 220,000 distinct CDR3 sequences, 20% to 30% of them singletons. The V and J ends lost 2 bases and 2 bases respectively, with 13 bases between them. This CDR3 spans 16 amino acids. In germline, CDR1 is MNHNS, CDR2 SASEGT. V gene TRBV6-1 combines with J gene TRBJ1-3, with D hard to call. The TCR originated in a male donor with ankylosing spondylitis or in good health (not recorded which). Material for sequencing was blood, either unsorted or a sorted T cell fraction (not recorded which). The CDR3, as DNA: TGTGCCAGCAGTGAAACCCTAGTACCCACTGGAAACACCATATATTTT. Its protein product is CASSETLVPTGNTIYF.